This T cell receptor (beta chain) stems from a study of beta chain features in type 1 diabetes. From germline, CDR1 is SGHTA and CDR2 FQGTGA. Unmatched junction bases numbered 9, after V lost 5 bases and J lost 8 bases. This CDR3 is 14 amino acids long. Every isolated RNA sample was fully reverse transcribed, so sequencing captured expressed TCRB transcripts. Using immunoSEQ multiplex PCR, the repertoire was profiled, and TCRdb retains in-frame clones only, with some absent. The table shows hundreds of thousands of clones, with over 9.5% occurring only once. Study observations and caveats: The VDJ junctions of type 1 diabetes patients carried fewer insertions and more deletions.

Note on this clone: Its antigen is unknown.

This receptor was obtained from a man between 18 and 35 years old in good health. Sequenced: naive CD4+ T cells from blood. The genes are TRBV7-3 and TRBJ1-2, with 9 nucleotides matching TRBD1. CDR3: CASSPLQGAGGYTF. Here the CDR3 DNA reads TGTGCCAGCAGCCCATTACAGGGGGCTGGGGGCTACACCTTC.